This T cell receptor (beta chain) was identified in a study of cytomegalovirus exposure and HLA in healthy donors. PCR was performed using 60 Vbeta and 13 Jbeta primers. The table came from immunoSEQ multiplex PCR; TCRdb's copy has only in-frame clones and leaves some out. The sample's table shows 40,000 or so clones. This CDR3 is 17 amino acids long. Trimming took off 0 bases at V and 1 base at J, with 13 bases between the two ends. Germline assignment: CDR1 LNHDA and CDR2 SQIVND (reference sequence). The chain carries TRBV19 and TRBJ1-5; a weak D match, TRBD1 (6 bases). Sequences were obtained from PBMCs. This clonotype was obtained from a male donor in good health and CMV-seronegative. The CDR3 region has the DNA TGTGCCAGTAGTATAGACCTACAGGGTTTGAGCAATCAGCCCCAGCATTTT. This translates into CASSIDLQGLSNQPQHF.